These 22 T cell receptor beta chains came from one sample sequenced in a study of T-cell reconstitution after alpha-beta-depleted transplantation in children. It was with unique molecular identifiers that the TCRbeta library was prepared. TCRdb recomputed calls from the PCR reads with MiXCR, one row per CDR3 protein. The table lists hundreds of thousands of distinct CDR3 sequences, roughly 18% of them singletons. Material: PBMCs from the stem cell graft donor, obtained from the stem cell graft. The receptors here all came from a human donor who donated a stem cell graft to a child with acute lymphoblastic leukemia.

This chain connects TRBV5-1 to TRBJ2-1, with D maybe TRBD1 (6 bases). V was clipped by 0 bases and J by 8 bases, with 9 bases between them. CDR1 SGHRS and CDR2 YFSETQ come from the germline V gene. The CDR3 is made up of 13 amino acids. In DNA, the CDR3 is TGCGCCAGCAGCTTGGGCTGGGGGCATGAGCAGTTCTTC. Protein: CASSLGWGHEQFF.

V usage is TRBV9 and J usage is TRBJ2-2; the match to TRBD1 covers 8 bases. V lost 3 bases, J lost 7 bases, and 11 bases stayed unmatched. The V gene's germline CDR1 is SGDLS and CDR2 YYNGEE. There are 16 residues in the CDR3. The CDR3 here is CASSEGAGGALGELFF. CDR3 in DNA: TGTGCCAGCAGCGAAGGGGCAGGGGGCGCACTCGGGGAGCTGTTTTTT.

The gene calls are TRBV5-4 and TRBJ2-5, with 9 bases fitting TRBD2. Germline V CDR1 and CDR2: SGHNT, YYREEE (reference sequence). CDR3 length: 16 residues. V shed 1 base, J shed 4 bases, and the junction held 8 bases outside the gene matches. This CDR3 reads CASSLNRAGGRETQYF. The CDR3 DNA reads TGTGCCAGCAGCTTGAATCGAGCGGGAGGAAGAGAGACCCAGTACTTC.

V usage is TRBV27 and J usage is TRBJ1-6; 9 bases match TRBD1. Trimming at V came to 5 bases and at J to 9 bases, leaving 11 bases not matched to a gene. The CDR3 has 16 residues. From germline, CDR1 is MNHEY and CDR2 SMNVEV (reference sequence). In DNA form, the CDR3 reads TGTGCCAGCAGTCCTATAACCGGGACAGGGTCTTCACCCCTCCACTTT. Translating gives CASSPITGTGSSPLHF.

This clonotype has a handful of counts. The chain employs TRBV4-1 and TRBJ2-1; 11 bases line up with TRBD1. The V and J ends lost 3 bases and 7 bases, in that order; junction bases with no gene match: 8. The germline CDR1 and CDR2 sequences are MGHRA and YSYEKL. The CDR3 loop spans 16 amino acids. This chain's CDR3 is CASSHRPGQGGNEQFF. The CDR3 DNA follows: TGCGCCAGCAGCCATAGACCGGGACAGGGGGGGAATGAGCAGTTCTTC.

The chain couples TRBV4-2 to TRBJ1-2; D remains unclear. CDR3 length equals 17 residues. The ends were cut back, 0 bases at V and 2 bases at J, with 16 bases in the middle. CDR1 LGHNA and CDR2 YNFKEQ come from the germline V gene. CDR3 in DNA: TGTGCCAGCAGCCAAGATCATCCCCAGGATCTGAACTATGGCTACACCTTC. Its translation: CASSQDHPQDLNYGYTF.

The chain uses TRBV6-4 and TRBJ2-2; D gene ambiguous. The CDR3 spans 14 residues. V gave up 2 bases and J gave up 7 bases, with 11 bases separating them. Germline CDR1 is MRHNA and CDR2 is SNTAGT. CDR3 bases: TGTGCCAGCAGTGACGGAAAACACAGCGGGGAGCTGTTTTTT. It codes for CASSDGKHSGELFF.

V gene TRBV28 combines with J gene TRBJ2-1; D is tentatively TRBD1 or TRBD2 (5 bases each). The CDR3 is 15 amino acids. Germline assignment: CDR1 MDHEN and CDR2 SYDVKM. Trimming left V 8 bases short and J 2 bases short, with 16 bases between. The CDR3 sequence is CASSNHGAAYNEQFF. DNA of the CDR3: TGTGCCAGCTCCAACCACGGGGCGGCCTACAATGAGCAGTTCTTC. Drawing the rest from reference TRBV28 and TRBJ2-1, the complete variable domain is DVKVTQSSRYLVKRTGEKVFLECVQDMDHENMFWYRQDPGLGLRLIYFSYDVKMKEKGDIPEGYSVSREKKERFSLILESASTNQTSMYLCASSNHGAAYNEQFFGPGTRLTVL.

This clonotype was seen more than once but under ten times. V and J are TRBV4-2 and TRBJ2-1; 10 bases map to TRBD2. CDR1 and CDR2 (germline): LGHNA, YNFKEQ. The CDR3 contains 17 residues. The V and J ends lost 4 bases and 3 bases, in that order; junction bases with no gene match: 9. For the CDR3, the DNA is TGTGCCAGCAGCCCCGAAAAGACTAGCGGGCTCTACAATGAGCAGTTCTTC. Residues: CASSPEKTSGLYNEQFF.

In its sample, this clonotype was seen a few times. The chain couples TRBV29-1 to TRBJ1-2; 9 bases map to TRBD1. The length of the CDR3 is 12 residues. The junction had 5 bases not matched to a gene; V was cut back by 4 bases and J by 8 bases. Germline CDR1 reads SQVTM; CDR2 reads ANQGSEA. The CDR3 sequence: CSVAGQGRGYTF. DNA of the CDR3: TGCAGCGTTGCGGGACAGGGTAGAGGCTACACCTTC.

A few counts support this clonotype. This chain uses TRBV6-1 with TRBJ2-2; 8 nucleotides align to TRBD2. V lost 6 bases to trimming and J lost 4 bases; unmatched junction nucleotides: 4. Germline V gives CDR1 MNHNS, CDR2 SASEGT. This CDR3 is built from 14 residues. As DNA, the CDR3 is TGTGCCAGCAGCCGCAGCGGGAGCACCGGGGAGCTGTTTTTT. It codes for CASSRSGSTGELFF.

The J gene is TRBJ2-5, the V gene TRBV15; possibly TRBD2 for D (6 bases). The germline gives CDR1 LNHNV, CDR2 YYDKDF (reference sequence). Between the trimmed V and J ends, which lost 0 bases and 5 bases, there was a span of 10 bases. CDR3 length equals 14 residues. The CDR3 region has the DNA TGTGCCACCAGCAGAGAGTACCGGGGGGAGACCCAGTACTTC. It translates to CATSREYRGETQYF.

The sample holds a few counts of this clonotype. The chain couples TRBV20-1 to TRBJ2-1, with a weak D call TRBD1 (5 bases). Deletions cut 0 bases from V and 4 bases from J, with 19 bases between. CDR3 length: 17 residues. Germline lookup yields CDR1 DFQATT and CDR2 SNEGSKA (reference sequence). The CDR3 region is CSARDPPRTPRYNEQFF. As DNA, the CDR3 is TGCAGTGCTAGAGATCCTCCCAGGACACCGCGATACAATGAGCAGTTCTTC.

V gene TRBV5-1 combines with J gene TRBJ2-7; 9 positions agree with TRBD1. The ends lost 3 bases at V and 1 base at J; junction bases unmatched: 11. This CDR3 spans 17 amino acids. CDR1 SGHRS and CDR2 YFSETQ come from the germline V gene. CDR3 sequence reads: CASSSPWVQGASYEQYF. In DNA form, the CDR3 reads TGCGCCAGCAGCTCTCCTTGGGTACAGGGGGCGTCCTACGAGCAGTACTTC.

This clonotype has just a few counts. The chain couples TRBV20-1 to TRBJ2-7; 8 bases line up with TRBD2. The CDR3 sequence is 16 residues long. Looked up from germline, CDR1 is DFQATT and CDR2 is SNEGSKA (reference sequence). V dropped 0 bases and J dropped 2; count of bases not matched to a gene: 9. Written as DNA, the CDR3 is TGCAGTGCTAGAGATCTAGGGAGCGGGAGAGCCTACGAGCAGTACTTC. This encodes CSARDLGSGRAYEQYF.

The V call is TRBV5-1, the J call TRBJ2-2; 9 bases agree with TRBD1. V lost 4 bases to trimming and J lost 5 bases; unmatched junction nucleotides: 9. The germline V gene has CDR1 SGHRS and CDR2 YFSETQ. The CDR3 is made up of 16 amino acids. This CDR3 reads CASSTGQGRGTGELFF. The CDR3 DNA is TGCGCCAGCAGCACCGGACAGGGGAGAGGGACCGGGGAGCTGTTTTTT.

The chain carries TRBV19 and TRBJ2-2, with D maybe TRBD1 (5 bases). Trimming shortened V by 3 bases and J by 6 bases, and 5 bases separated the two germline ends. CDR3 length equals 12 residues. Germline assignment: CDR1 LNHDA and CDR2 SQIVND (reference sequence). The CDR3 bases are TGTGCCAGTAGTATGGGGCCCGGGGAGCTGTTTTTT. Its protein product is CASSMGPGELFF.

This clonotype was observed a few times. The J gene is TRBJ2-1, the V gene TRBV5-1, with D possibly TRBD1 on 5 matching bases. Germline lookup yields CDR1 SGHRS and CDR2 YFSETQ. V lost 0 bases and J lost 7, with 11 bases in between. The CDR3 has 14 amino acids. CDR3 region: CASSLVGRVNEQFF. The CDR3 nucleotides are TGCGCCAGCAGCTTGGTCGGCAGGGTGAATGAGCAGTTCTTC.

The chain couples TRBV6-5 to TRBJ1-3; possibly TRBD1 for D (6 bases). Between the trimmed V and J ends, which lost 0 bases and 4 bases, there was a span of 7 bases. This CDR3 region has 14 residues. Germline V CDR1 and CDR2: MNHEY, SVGAGI. The CDR3: CASSYSRGGNTIYF. Written as DNA, the CDR3 is TGTGCCAGCAGTTACTCCAGGGGAGGAAACACCATATATTTT.

The chain carries TRBV20-1 and TRBJ1-5; TRBD1 matches at 12 bases. Trimming cost V 6 bases and J 5 bases; bases outside gene matches: 8. This CDR3 contains 15 residues. CDR1 is DFQATT, CDR2 SNEGSKA, per germline (reference sequence). CDR3 sequence reads: CSAPRRDRGHQPQHF. The DNA of the CDR3 is TGCAGTGCCCCTAGGCGGGACAGGGGGCATCAGCCCCAGCATTTT.

This chain uses TRBV29-1 with TRBJ2-7, with 10 bases lining up with TRBD1. The CDR3 sequence is 12 residues long. V trimming: 7 bases; J trimming: 5 bases; junction bases outside the gene matches: 5. Per the germline V gene, CDR1 is SQVTM and CDR2 is ANQGSEA. The CDR3 reads CSASGQGNEQYF. CDR3 nucleotide sequence: TGCAGCGCCTCGGGACAGGGGAACGAGCAGTACTTC.

There are a few counts of this clonotype. V is TRBV4-1 and J is TRBJ2-7, with 8 positions matching TRBD2. Germline lookup yields CDR1 MGHRA and CDR2 YSYEKL. The CDR3 spans 16 residues. V lost 0 bases, J lost 4 bases, and 8 bases stayed unmatched. The CDR3, as DNA: TGCGCCAGCAGCCAAGATACCCGGGAGGGAACATACGAGCAGTACTTC. This codes for CASSQDTREGTYEQYF.